The 24 T cell receptor beta chains reported below all come from one sample, sequenced in a study of T cells in Graves' hyperthyroidism and ophthalmopathy. Amplification of TCR beta CDR3 regions was performed using RNA transcripts as template. TCR CDR3 regions were first amplified by RT-PCR with HTBI primers. TCRdb analysed the multiplex PCR reads with MiXCR anew, one entry per CDR3 protein. The table records approximately 360,000 distinct CDR3 sequences, 20% to 30% of them present only once. The sample was blood. The receptors stem from a man aged 45-65 years with Graves' hyperthyroidism.

The CDR3 DNA reads as TGTGCCAGCAGCTTAGATCAGGGGGGCTACGGCTACACCTTC. Protein: CASSLDQGGYGYTF. The J gene is TRBJ1-2, the V gene TRBV11-2; 7 positions match TRBD1. CDR1 and CDR2 (germline): SGHAT, FQNNGV. The CDR3 length is 14 residues. With V trimmed by 0 bases and J by 8 bases, 6 bases remained unmatched.

This clonotype was seen more than once but under ten times. J is TRBJ2-3 and V is TRBV6-1, with 10 bases aligning to TRBD1. CDR3 length: 15 residues. The V gene end was trimmed by 7 bases and the J gene end by 4 bases; junction bases not matched to a gene: 8. CDR1 is MNHNS and CDR2 is SASEGT in the germline V gene. DNA for the CDR3: TGTGCCAGCAAGAGACAGGGGGCCTCTCCAGATACGCAGTATTTT. Amino acids: CASKRQGASPDTQYF.

This clonotype appeared many times. The V and J genes are TRBV27 and TRBJ2-1, with TRBD1 matching 10 bases. The CDR3 runs to 15 residues. Germline CDR1 and CDR2: MNHEY and SMNVEV (reference sequence). Trimming at V came to 5 bases and at J to 8 bases, leaving 9 bases not matched to a gene. The CDR3 here is CASSPQDRGGDEQFF. DNA for the CDR3: TGTGCCAGCAGTCCCCAGGACAGGGGGGGGGATGAGCAGTTCTTC.

This clonotype occurred a few times. The chain is built from TRBV5-1 and TRBJ2-1; D gene unclear. V lost 0 bases and J 4 bases, leaving 14 bases between the germline ends. CDR3 length: 16 residues. Germline lookup yields CDR1 SGHRS and CDR2 YFSETQ. The CDR3 region has the DNA TGCGCCAGCAGCTTGGGACTGCTCACAAATTACAATGAGCAGTTCTTC. It specifies CASSLGLLTNYNEQFF.

The rearrangement joins TRBV6-1 to TRBJ2-5, with TRBD1 matching 7 bases. Germline assignment: CDR1 MNHNS and CDR2 SASEGT. Losses at the gene ends were 6 bases for V and 5 bases for J; bases not matched to a gene: 9. The CDR3 runs 14 residues. The DNA for the CDR3 is TGTGCCAGCAGGGGAACAGGGGCCGGGGAGACCCAGTACTTC. Translating gives CASRGTGAGETQYF.

Notes on this clonotype: Just one base apart from a much larger clone, this may be a read error. V and J are TRBV6-2 or TRBV6-3 and TRBJ1-5; D remains ambiguous. The CDR3 sequence is 16 residues long. CDR1 is MNHEY, CDR2 SVGEGT, per germline. Trimming pared 5 bases from V and 2 bases from J, leaving 16 bases between. The DNA for the CDR3 is TGTGCCAGCAGTCTGGGGAACCGCTATGGCAATCAGCCCCAGCATTTT. Translating it yields CASSLGNRYGNQPQHF.

This clonotype has at least ten counts. The V call is TRBV11-3, the J call TRBJ2-1; the D call may be TRBD1 or TRBD2 (6 bases each). The CDR3 sequence is 14 residues long. Per germline, CDR1 SGHNT and CDR2 YENEEA. V was pared by 7 bases and J by 0 bases, with 10 bases between. The CDR3 nucleotides are TGTGCCAGCATAGGGGGGAGCTCCTACAATGAGCAGTTCTTC. The encoded protein is CASIGGSSYNEQFF. The full variable domain, with the rest looked up from reference TRBV11-3 and TRBJ2-1, is EAGVVQSPRYKIIEKKQPVAFWCNPISGHNTLYWYLQNLGQGPELLIRYENEEAVDDSQLPKDRFSAERLKGVDSTLKIQPAELGDSAVYLCASIGGSSYNEQFFGPGTRLTVL.

There are many counts of this clonotype. The V and J genes are TRBV7-2 and TRBJ2-3, with TRBD2 identical over 12 bases. The junction had 4 bases not matched to a gene; V was cut back by 5 bases and J by 10 bases. The length of the CDR3 is 13 residues. The V gene's germline CDR1 is SGHTA and CDR2 FQGNSA. The CDR3 here is CASSPSGRAPQYF. DNA for the CDR3: TGTGCCAGCAGCCCTAGCGGGAGGGCCCCGCAGTATTTT.

This clonotype was observed at least ten times. The chain uses TRBV3-1 and TRBJ2-7; D gene unclear. The V end lost 1 base, the J end lost 5 bases, and 6 bases lay between the germline ends. Germline V gives CDR1 LGHDT, CDR2 YNNKEL (reference sequence). The CDR3 is 12 residues long. CDR3 DNA: TGTGCCAGCAGCCAAGTAAGTAACGAGCAGTACTTC. Translation gives CASSQVSNEQYF.

This clonotype was picked up a small number of times. This chain uses TRBV3-1 with TRBJ2-7, with a tentative D call TRBD2 (5 bases). Germline lookup yields CDR1 LGHDT and CDR2 YNNKEL (reference sequence). The germline V and J ends were trimmed by 4 bases and 3 bases, with 7 bases remaining between them. This CDR3 has 12 amino acids. In nucleotides, the CDR3 is TGTGCCAGCAGCCGCCGGGGCTACGAGCAGTACTTC. Translating it yields CASSRRGYEQYF.

This clonotype appeared a few times. This chain links TRBV9 with TRBJ2-7; possibly TRBD1 for D (7 bases). Germline lookup yields CDR1 SGDLS and CDR2 YYNGEE. Trimming cost V 1 base and J 7 bases, with 9 bases left between them. The CDR3 sequence is 12 residues long. The CDR3 loop reads CASSVSGGEQYF. CDR3 nucleotide sequence: TGTGCCAGCAGCGTATCAGGGGGGGAGCAGTACTTC. Variable domain in full (rest from reference TRBV9 and TRBJ2-7): DSGVTQTPKHLITATGQRVTLRCSPRSGDLSVYWYQQSLDQGLQFLIQYYNGEERAKGNILERFSAQQFPDLHSELNLSSLELGDSALYFCASSVSGGEQYFGPGTRLTVT.

The chain combines TRBV30 with TRBJ2-1, with D perhaps matching TRBD2 (5 bases). This CDR3 contains 14 residues. The germline gives CDR1 GTSNPN, CDR2 SVGIG (reference sequence). Between the trimmed V and J ends, which lost 6 bases and 0 bases, there was a span of 12 bases. The CDR3 sequence: CACGLPNSYNEQFF. The CDR3 bases are TGTGCCTGCGGACTCCCCAACTCCTACAATGAGCAGTTCTTC.

The rearrangement links TRBV2 to TRBJ1-6; D unresolved. The germline V gene has CDR1 SNHLY and CDR2 FYNNEI. The length of the CDR3 is 13 residues. V was shortened by 3 bases and J by 5 bases, with 5 bases between the two germline ends. DNA of the CDR3: TGTGCCAGCAGTGACGAGGATAATTCACCCCTCCACTTT. It specifies CASSDEDNSPLHF.

This clonotype has more than one count but fewer than ten. This chain links TRBV6-1 with TRBJ2-7; 10 bases map to TRBD1. The CDR3 has 15 amino acids. Germline loops: CDR1 MNHNS, CDR2 SASEGT. The ends lost 5 bases at V and 6 bases at J; junction bases unmatched: 10. The CDR3 here is CASSLTGQGVSEQYF. Here the CDR3 DNA reads TGTGCCAGCAGTTTGACCGGACAGGGGGTAAGCGAGCAGTACTTC.

The CDR3 here is CASSYRDRGFYGYTF. Here the CDR3 DNA reads TGTGCCAGCAGTTACCGGGACAGGGGCTTCTATGGCTACACCTTC. The J gene is TRBJ1-2, the V gene TRBV6-5, with 10 bases identical to TRBD1. V shed 2 bases and J 4 bases; nucleotides not matched to a gene: 4. This CDR3 has 15 residues. The germline CDR1 and CDR2 sequences are MNHEY and SVGAGI.

At least ten counts were recorded for this clonotype. The chain links TRBV28 to TRBJ2-5; 11 nucleotides align to TRBD1. This CDR3 region has 17 residues. V shed 7 bases, J shed 3 bases, and the junction held 13 bases outside the gene matches. The germline gives CDR1 MDHEN, CDR2 SYDVKM. The CDR3 reads CASTPRGRTGGKETQYF. The CDR3 DNA sequence: TGTGCCAGCACTCCTCGGGGACGGACAGGGGGCAAAGAGACCCAGTACTTC.

The J gene is TRBJ2-3, the V gene TRBV5-1; 13 bases match TRBD2. CDR1 SGHRS and CDR2 YFSETQ come from the germline V gene. The CDR3 runs 16 residues. The junction had 7 bases not matched to a gene; V was cut back by 6 bases and J by 3 bases. CDR3 protein: CASNPRTSGSTDTQYF. The DNA of the CDR3 is TGCGCCAGCAACCCAAGGACTAGCGGGAGTACAGATACGCAGTATTTT.

This clonotype occurred many times. The chain uses TRBV7-3 and TRBJ2-1; 10 nucleotides agree with TRBD2. The CDR3 extends over 13 amino acids. With V trimmed by 5 bases and J by 9 bases, 4 bases remained unmatched. CDR1 and CDR2 from the germline V gene are SGHTA and FQGTGA. The DNA of the CDR3 is TGTGCCAGCAGCACCGGGACTAGCGCTGAGCAGTTCTTC. This encodes CASSTGTSAEQFF.

The rearrangement joins TRBV10-3 to TRBJ1-3; no definite D call. This CDR3 region has 13 residues. V was clipped by 6 bases and J by 0 bases, with 6 bases between them. Looked up from germline, CDR1 is ENHRY and CDR2 is SYGVKD. Written as DNA, the CDR3 is TGTGCCATCAGGACCGACTCTGGAAACACCATATATTTT. Residues: CAIRTDSGNTIYF.

This clonotype was recorded at least ten times. The J gene is TRBJ2-2, the V gene TRBV27; TRBD2 matches 8 bases. This CDR3 is 14 amino acids long. CDR1 and CDR2 from the germline V gene are MNHEY and SMNVEV (reference sequence). V gave up 4 bases and J gave up 7 bases; unmatched junction bases: 5. The CDR3 DNA is TGTGCCAGCAGTTGGAAGCGGGAGATCGGGGAGCTGTTTTTT. Its translation is CASSWKREIGELFF.

This chain joins TRBV6-1 and TRBJ1-1; tentative D call: TRBD1 (5 bases). The length of the CDR3 is 13 residues. CDR1 and CDR2 from the germline V gene are MNHNS and SASEGT. V lost 10 bases and J lost 5, with 17 bases in between. CDR3 coding DNA: TGTGCCACCTCGGGGGACGACTATACTGAAGCTTTCTTT. Its protein is CATSGDDYTEAFF.

This clonotype was seen only a few times. The chain employs TRBV4-2 and TRBJ2-7; TRBD2 might be the D (5 bases). With 3 bases removed from V and 3 bases from J, the gap between germline ends came to 9 bases. Germline V gene data show CDR1 as LGHNA and CDR2 as YNFKEQ. The CDR3 consists of 13 residues. Here the CDR3 reads CASSQEARYEQYF. CDR3 coding DNA: TGTGCCAGCAGCCAGGAGGCCCGCTACGAGCAGTACTTC.

V gene TRBV12-3 or TRBV12-4 combines with J gene TRBJ2-2, with TRBD2 as a possible D gene (5 bases). Trimming removed 5 bases from V and 6 bases from J, with 13 bases in between. The CDR3 is 14 amino acids. CDR3: CASSPGLHAGELFF. The CDR3 nucleotides are TGTGCCAGCAGTCCCGGACTTCACGCCGGGGAGCTGTTTTTT.

The gene calls are TRBV6-1 and TRBJ1-5; tentative D call: TRBD1 (5 bases). This CDR3 is built from 14 residues. Germline values: CDR1 MNHNS, CDR2 SASEGT. Trimming took 3 bases from V and 6 from J, leaving 12 bases between them. The CDR3 loop reads CASSDGGGAQPQHF. In DNA, the CDR3 is TGTGCCAGCAGTGATGGGGGAGGTGCTCAGCCCCAGCATTTT.